The 30 T cell receptor beta chains below all came from one sample that was sequenced in a study of T cells in Graves' hyperthyroidism and ophthalmopathy. The TCR beta CDR3 regions underwent amplification using RNA transcripts as the source. The HTBI primer set served for first-round RT-PCR of the TCR CDR3. TCRdb called the multiplex PCR reads again in MiXCR, with one record for every CDR3 protein. The table lists around 190,000 distinct CDR3 sequences, over 15% of them singletons. Sequencing used blood. All receptors come from a woman between 45 and 65 years old with Graves' hyperthyroidism.

The J gene is TRBJ2-1, the V gene TRBV4-1, with 12 bases lining up with TRBD2. Per germline, CDR1 MGHRA and CDR2 YSYEKL. The junction had 8 bases not matched to a gene; V was cut back by 4 bases and J by 7 bases. The CDR3 has 16 amino acids. CDR3 sequence: CASSPAGTSGSNEQFF. The CDR3 nucleotides are TGCGCCAGCAGCCCGGCCGGGACTAGCGGGTCAAATGAGCAGTTCTTC.

This clonotype was found many times. The V call is TRBV6-1, the J call TRBJ1-2; unclear D gene. CDR3 length equals 12 residues. Germline values: CDR1 MNHNS, CDR2 SASEGT. Trimming cost V 1 base and J 7 bases, with 7 bases left between them. CDR3 amino acids: CASSEGEGGYTF. The CDR3 DNA reads as TGTGCCAGCAGTGAAGGGGAAGGTGGCTACACCTTC.

Many counts were recorded for this clonotype. This sequence joins TRBV11-1 and TRBJ2-4, with D unclear. V dropped 4 bases and J dropped 11 bases, with 6 bases sitting between them. The CDR3 is 10 residues long. The germline gives CDR1 SGHAT, CDR2 FQDESV (reference sequence). CDR3 in amino acids: CASSYLFQYF. The CDR3 DNA is TGTGCCAGCAGCTATTTATTTCAGTACTTC. The full variable domain, its missing parts supplied by reference TRBV11-1 and TRBJ2-4, is EAEVAQSPRYKITEKSQAVAFWCDPISGHATLYWYRQILGQGPELLVQFQDESVVDDSQLPKDRFSAERLKGVDSTLKIQPAELGDSAMYLCASSYLFQYFGAGTRLSVL.

This clonotype was observed many times. CDR3 in amino acids: CASSWRRGGPDTQYF. The CDR3 coding sequence is TGTGCCAGCAGTTGGCGGCGGGGGGGACCAGATACGCAGTATTTT. This chain connects TRBV12-3 or TRBV12-4 to TRBJ2-3, with 9 bases aligning to TRBD2. With V trimmed by 4 bases and J by 4 bases, 6 bases remained unmatched. CDR3 size: 15 residues.

This clonotype occurred many times. The chain is built from TRBV11-2 and TRBJ1-5; perhaps TRBD1 as D (6 bases). Per the germline V gene, CDR1 is SGHAT and CDR2 is FQNNGV. CDR3 length: 14 amino acids. The germline V and J ends were trimmed by 5 bases and 4 bases, with 12 bases remaining between them. The CDR3 bases are TGTGCCAGCAGCCGATCCGGACAGAATCAGCCCCAGCATTTT. Its translation: CASSRSGQNQPQHF.

The V gene is TRBV12-3 or TRBV12-4, the J gene TRBJ1-2, with 9 bases identical to TRBD1. The CDR3 consists of 13 residues. V was pared by 4 bases and J by 6 bases, with 3 bases of the junction left unmatched. Here the CDR3 DNA reads TGTGCCAGCAGTTACCGGACAGGGGATGGCTACACCTTC. This gives the protein CASSYRTGDGYTF.

This clonotype appeared many times. The genes are TRBV11-2 and TRBJ1-2; 10 nucleotides agree with TRBD1. CDR1 and CDR2 from the germline V gene are SGHAT and FQNNGV. This CDR3 region has 18 residues. V dropped 2 bases and J dropped 6; count of bases not matched to a gene: 15. The CDR3 region has the DNA TGTGCCAGCAGCTTAACCGGGACAGGGGCGCCAGACACCGATGGCTACACCTTC. Translating it yields CASSLTGTGAPDTDGYTF.

This clonotype was seen at least ten times. The gene calls are TRBV3-1 and TRBJ2-5; D remains unclear. The CDR3 is 13 amino acids. The germline CDR1 and CDR2 sequences are LGHDT and YNNKEL (reference sequence). V dropped 2 bases and J dropped 2 bases, with 6 bases sitting between them. The chain's CDR3 is CASSQNLQETQYF. The CDR3 nucleotides read TGTGCCAGCAGCCAAAACCTTCAAGAGACCCAGTACTTC.

This chain uses TRBV28 with TRBJ1-6, with TRBD1 identical over 9 bases. V shed 2 bases, J shed 6 bases, and the junction held 2 bases outside the gene matches. The germline V gene has CDR1 MDHEN and CDR2 SYDVKM. This CDR3 is 15 amino acids long. CDR3 loop: CASSLVTGGNSPLHF. The CDR3 DNA reads TGTGCCAGCAGTTTAGTGACAGGGGGTAATTCACCCCTCCACTTT. The full variable domain, its missing parts supplied by reference TRBV28 and TRBJ1-6, is DVKVTQSSRYLVKRTGEKVFLECVQDMDHENMFWYRQDPGLGLRLIYFSYDVKMKEKGDIPEGYSVSREKKERFSLILESASTNQTSMYLCASSLVTGGNSPLHFGNGTRLTVT.

This clonotype was seen ten or more times. The genes are TRBV5-4 and TRBJ1-1; possibly TRBD1 for D (5 bases). The CDR3 is made up of 15 amino acids. The germline V and J ends were trimmed by 4 bases and 4 bases, with 17 bases remaining between them. CDR1 is SGHNT, CDR2 YYREEE, per germline (reference sequence). The CDR3 is CASSAGGSLVTEAFF. CDR3 bases: TGTGCCAGCAGCGCGGGGGGGAGCCTCGTCACTGAAGCTTTCTTT. The whole variable domain, filled in from reference TRBV5-4 and TRBJ1-1, reads ETGVTQSPTHLIKTRGQQVTLRCSSQSGHNTVSWYQQALGQGPQFIFQYYREEENGRGNFPPRFSGLQFPNYSSELNVNALELDDSALYLCASSAGGSLVTEAFFGQGTRLTVV.

There are many counts of this clonotype. This chain connects TRBV5-1 to TRBJ2-2, with D possibly matching TRBD1 (6 bases). Per germline, CDR1 SGHRS and CDR2 YFSETQ. V dropped 0 bases and J dropped 0 bases, with 15 bases sitting between them. The CDR3 has 18 amino acids. The CDR3 loop reads CASSLAGVGYSNTGELFF. The CDR3 nucleotides read TGCGCCAGCAGCTTGGCAGGGGTCGGATATTCGAACACCGGGGAGCTGTTTTTT.

The V gene is TRBV5-6, the J gene TRBJ1-1; D is possibly TRBD1 (6 bases). With 0 bases removed from V and 7 bases from J, the gap between germline ends came to 7 bases. The germline V gene encodes CDR1 SGHDT and CDR2 YYEEEE. The CDR3 length is 12 residues. The CDR3 loop is CASSLGTDEAFF. The CDR3 nucleotides read TGTGCCAGCAGCTTGGGGACAGATGAAGCTTTCTTT.

The genes are TRBV6-1 and TRBJ2-1; D perhaps matches TRBD1 (5 bases). Germline V gene sequence: CDR1 MNHNS, CDR2 SASEGT. Between the trimmed V and J ends, which lost 5 bases and 1 base, there was a span of 9 bases. The CDR3 is 14 amino acids. The CDR3 DNA reads as TGTGCCAGCAGTCCTCGGACATCCTACAATGAGCAGTTCTTC. This codes for CASSPRTSYNEQFF.

This clonotype was seen repeatedly, ten times or more. The rearrangement links TRBV25-1 to TRBJ1-3, with D hard to call. Germline lookup yields CDR1 MGHDK and CDR2 SYGVNS. The CDR3 spans 17 residues. The V end was cut by 1 base, the J end by 0 bases, with 13 bases between. DNA of the CDR3: TGTGCCAGCAGTGAATTTGGAGGGCTTAACTCTGGAAACACCATATATTTT. Protein sequence: CASSEFGGLNSGNTIYF.

There are a few counts of this clonotype. The V call is TRBV4-2, the J call TRBJ2-1; 15 nucleotides match TRBD2. Per the germline V gene, CDR1 is LGHNA and CDR2 is YNFKEQ. Losses at the gene ends were 4 bases for V and 8 bases for J; bases not matched to a gene: 3. CDR3 length: 15 residues. CDR3 region: CASSPGLAGGHEQFF. CDR3 coding DNA: TGTGCCAGCAGCCCGGGACTAGCGGGGGGCCATGAGCAGTTCTTC.

In this sample, this clonotype turned up many times. The rearrangement uses TRBV5-1 and TRBJ2-6; TRBD1 is a possible D gene (6 bases). V lost 2 bases, J lost 0 bases, and 12 bases lay in between. Germline lookup yields CDR1 SGHRS and CDR2 YFSETQ. The CDR3 spans 17 residues. The CDR3 nucleotides read TGCGCCAGCAGCTTCGTGACAGGAGCCTCTGGGGCCAACGTCCTGACTTTC. It codes for CASSFVTGASGANVLTF.

J is TRBJ2-7 and V is TRBV4-1; 9 positions agree with TRBD1. The CDR3 contains 16 residues. Germline V gene sequence: CDR1 MGHRA, CDR2 YSYEKL. After removal of 3 bases from V and 4 bases from J, the junction contained 10 bases not matched to a gene. The CDR3 sequence is CASSHVTGGVIYEQYF. The CDR3 DNA reads TGCGCCAGCAGCCATGTAACAGGGGGCGTAATTTACGAGCAGTACTTC.

A single count supports this clonotype. The V gene is TRBV10-2, the J gene TRBJ2-1; 11 bases line up with TRBD2. Per the germline V gene, CDR1 is WSHSY and CDR2 is SAAADI. Trimming removed 2 bases from V and 10 bases from J; junction bases left unmatched: 7. The CDR3 has 15 residues. The CDR3 coding sequence is TGCGCCAGCAGTGAGATAGCGGGAGGGCCGGAGGAGCAGTTCTTC. Translating it yields CASSEIAGGPEEQFF.

This clonotype was seen many times. The chain carries TRBV27 and TRBJ1-1; D is possibly TRBD1 (5 bases). The CDR3 loop spans 13 amino acids. Germline CDR1 reads MNHEY; CDR2 reads SMNVEV (reference sequence). Trimming took off 6 bases at V and 2 bases at J, with 10 bases between the two ends. The CDR3 protein is CASRQGFNTEAFF. The CDR3 bases are TGTGCCAGCAGGCAGGGCTTTAACACTGAAGCTTTCTTT.

This clonotype was found many times. The genes are TRBV28 and TRBJ2-3; TRBD2 aligns across 12 bases. Germline-derived CDR1 and CDR2 are MDHEN and SYDVKM. V was pared by 7 bases and J by 0 bases, with 11 bases of the junction left unmatched. CDR3 length: 18 residues. CDR3 protein: CASIPLAGGLGSTDTQYF. DNA of the CDR3: TGTGCCAGCATCCCCCTAGCGGGGGGGCTTGGTAGCACAGATACGCAGTATTTT.

This clonotype was counted at least ten times. This sequence joins TRBV5-1 and TRBJ2-1; 7 bases align to TRBD1. Germline V CDR1 and CDR2: SGHRS, YFSETQ. V lost 4 bases and J lost 9; bases outside the gene matches: 10. This CDR3 has 14 amino acids. The CDR3 DNA is TGCGCCAGCAGCCCTGGACAGGAAGGGGGTGAGCAGTTCTTC. Translation gives CASSPGQEGGEQFF.

A note on this clonotype: A much larger clone differs by one base, so this may be a read error. J is TRBJ2-7 and V is TRBV19; D gene ambiguous. Deletions cut 5 bases from V and 4 bases from J, with 12 bases between. CDR1 LNHDA and CDR2 SQIVND come from the germline V gene (reference sequence). The CDR3 is made up of 13 amino acids. CDR3 DNA sequence: TGTGCCAGTAGTCTCGGCAGCAATTACGAGCAGTACTTC. Translated: CASSLGSNYEQYF.

In its sample, this clonotype was seen many times. V is TRBV3-1 and J is TRBJ2-5; D is unresolved. In germline, CDR1 is LGHDT, CDR2 YNNKEL (reference sequence). The CDR3 spans 13 residues. V shed 3 bases and J shed 2 bases, with 7 bases lying between them. CDR3 region: CASSQNWQETQYF. DNA of the CDR3: TGTGCCAGCAGCCAGAACTGGCAAGAGACCCAGTACTTC.

This clonotype was observed a handful of times. V gene TRBV24-1 combines with J gene TRBJ1-5; TRBD1 agrees at 8 bases. The V gene end was trimmed by 9 bases and the J gene end by 6 bases; junction bases not matched to a gene: 3. This CDR3 is 12 amino acids long. In germline, CDR1 is KGHDR, CDR2 SFDVKD. The CDR3 region has the DNA TGTGCCACCGGACAGGGAAGTCAGCCCCAGCATTTT. It yields the protein CATGQGSQPQHF.

Ten or more counts support this clonotype. The chain has TRBV7-2 and TRBJ1-1, with D maybe TRBD1 (5 bases). In germline, CDR1 is SGHTA, CDR2 FQGNSA. V lost 4 bases, J lost 2 bases, and 11 bases lay in between. This CDR3 comprises 14 residues. CDR3 coding DNA: TGTGCCAGCAGCTCCGGGACCCACAACACTGAAGCTTTCTTT. It specifies CASSSGTHNTEAFF.

This clonotype was seen ten or more times. J is TRBJ2-1 and V is TRBV7-9, with a weak D call TRBD1 (6 bases). Trimming left V 0 bases short and J 6 bases short, with 12 bases between. From germline, CDR1 is SEHNR and CDR2 FQNEAQ (reference sequence). This CDR3 is 15 amino acids long. CDR3 protein: CASSLAQGHGNEQFF. The DNA of the CDR3 is TGTGCCAGCAGCTTAGCACAGGGTCATGGCAATGAGCAGTTCTTC.

This clonotype was seen a few times. The chain joins TRBV4-2 to TRBJ1-2; 7 bases agree with TRBD1. With V trimmed by 3 bases and J by 0 bases, 7 bases remained unmatched. Germline lookup yields CDR1 LGHNA and CDR2 YNFKEQ. CDR3 size: 16 residues. CDR3 amino acids: CASSHRQGASNYGYTF. The CDR3, as DNA: TGTGCCAGCAGCCATCGACAGGGCGCCTCTAACTATGGCTACACCTTC.

The sample holds many counts of this clonotype. The chain carries TRBV11-1 and TRBJ2-5; a weak D match, TRBD1 (7 bases). In germline, CDR1 is SGHAT, CDR2 FQDESV (reference sequence). Trimming removed 4 bases at V and 5 bases at J, with 23 bases between. The CDR3 spans 17 residues. The CDR3 DNA is TGTGCCAGCAGCTACGGACAGGCTGGGACTTCAAGGGAGACCCAGTACTTC. This codes for CASSYGQAGTSRETQYF.

This chain links TRBV7-9 with TRBJ2-1; perhaps TRBD2 as D (5 bases). CDR3 length: 20 residues. Trimming left V 2 bases short and J 7 bases short, with 30 bases between. Per germline, CDR1 SEHNR and CDR2 FQNEAQ (reference sequence). The CDR3 is CASSLQHLQHGGPTLNEQFF. The DNA for the CDR3 is TGTGCCAGCAGCTTACAGCACCTGCAACATGGAGGTCCGACGTTAAATGAGCAGTTCTTC.

This clonotype was picked up many times. The chain combines TRBV28 with TRBJ2-7; D is uncertain. V was shortened by 1 base and J by 6 bases, with 10 bases between the two germline ends. Germline V gene data show CDR1 as MDHEN and CDR2 as SYDVKM. The length of the CDR3 is 13 residues. CDR3 coding DNA: TGTGCCAGCAGTTTATTTAAAGCGTTCGAGCAGTACTTC. This translates into CASSLFKAFEQYF.